This T cell receptor beta chain was recovered during a study of T cell responses to AZD1222 COVID-19 vaccine. To note about this clone: Its cognate antigen is unknown.

Study results and limitations: The study identified only five or six AZD1222 recipients as seropositive at baseline. Across spike, vaccine-associated CD4 TCRs were found, dominant at 160-218 and 743-854. White British people made up most donors, females outnumbered males, and clonal diversity was possibly underestimated.

Per germline, CDR1 SGDLS and CDR2 YYNGEE. The CDR3 is 14 residues long. V lost 0 bases, J lost 6 bases, and 11 bases lay in between. The method was immunoSEQ multiplex PCR; TCRdb's version includes in-frame clones alone and lacks a portion of them. The data hold about 180,000 clones, with 85% to 90% observed a single time. This specimen was peripheral blood, taken 28 days after the second dose of the MenACWY control vaccine. The sequence was collected from an adult who received the MenACWY meningococcal vaccine as a control. This chain connects TRBV9 to TRBJ2-3; D is possibly TRBD2 (5 bases). The CDR3 sequence: CASSVDPSPDTQYF. Here the CDR3 DNA reads TGTGCCAGCAGCGTAGATCCTAGCCCGGATACGCAGTATTTT. The whole variable domain, remainder taken from reference TRBV9 and TRBJ2-3, is DSGVTQTPKHLITATGQRVTLRCSPRSGDLSVYWYQQSLDQGLQFLIQYYNGEERAKGNILERFSAQQFPDLHSELNLSSLELGDSALYFCASSVDPSPDTQYFGPGTRLTVL.